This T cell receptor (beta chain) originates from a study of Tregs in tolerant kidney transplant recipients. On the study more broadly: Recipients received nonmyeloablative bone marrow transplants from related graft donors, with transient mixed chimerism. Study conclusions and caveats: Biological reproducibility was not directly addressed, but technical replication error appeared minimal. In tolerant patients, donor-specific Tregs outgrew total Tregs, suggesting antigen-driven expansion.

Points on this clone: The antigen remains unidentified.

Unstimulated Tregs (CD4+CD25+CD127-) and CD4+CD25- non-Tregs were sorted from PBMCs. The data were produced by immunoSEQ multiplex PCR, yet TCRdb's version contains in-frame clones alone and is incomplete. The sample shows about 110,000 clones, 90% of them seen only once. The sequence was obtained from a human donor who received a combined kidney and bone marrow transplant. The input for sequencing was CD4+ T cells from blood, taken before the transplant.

CDR3 in DNA: TGTGCCAGCAGCCGGACAGGGACGAGCAATCAGCCCCAGCATTTT. This translates into CASSRTGTSNQPQHF. V gene TRBV7-2 combines with J gene TRBJ1-5; 8 bases line up with TRBD1. The CDR3 totals 15 residues. Per the germline V gene, CDR1 is SGHTA and CDR2 is FQGNSA. The V and J ends lost 5 bases and 1 base, in that order; junction bases with no gene match: 4. Full variable domain (outside the CDR3, taken from reference TRBV7-2 and TRBJ1-5): GAGVSQSPSNKVTEKGKDVELRCDPISGHTALYWYRQSLGQGLEFLIYFQGNSAPDKSGLPSDRFSAERTGGSVSTLTIQRTQQEDSAVYLCASSRTGTSNQPQHFGDGTRLSIL.